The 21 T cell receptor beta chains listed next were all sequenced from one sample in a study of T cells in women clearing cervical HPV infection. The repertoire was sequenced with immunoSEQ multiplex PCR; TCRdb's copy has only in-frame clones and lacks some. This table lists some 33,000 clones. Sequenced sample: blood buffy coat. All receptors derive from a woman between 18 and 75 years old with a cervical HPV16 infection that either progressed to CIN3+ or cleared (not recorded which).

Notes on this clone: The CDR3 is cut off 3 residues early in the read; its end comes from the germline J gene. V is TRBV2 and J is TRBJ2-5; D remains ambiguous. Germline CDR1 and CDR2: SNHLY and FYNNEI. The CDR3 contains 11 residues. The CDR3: CASRSTDTQYF. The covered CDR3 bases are TGTGCCAGCAGAAGCACAGATACC.

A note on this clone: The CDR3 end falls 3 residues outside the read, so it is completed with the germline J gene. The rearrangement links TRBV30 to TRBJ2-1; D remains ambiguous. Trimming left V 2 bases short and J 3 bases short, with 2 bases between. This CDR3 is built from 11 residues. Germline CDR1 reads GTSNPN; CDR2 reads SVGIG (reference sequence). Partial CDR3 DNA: TGTGCCTGGAGTTACTACAATGAG. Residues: CAWSYYNE. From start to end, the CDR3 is CAWSYYNEQFF.

CDR3: CASSETSTTDTQYF. The covered CDR3 bases are TGTGCCAGCAGTGAGACTAGCACCACAGATACG. The chain is built from TRBV2 and TRBJ2-3; 7 positions match TRBD2. The CDR3 is cut off 3 residues early in the read; its end comes from the germline J gene. V trimming: 3 bases; J trimming: 2 bases; junction bases outside the gene matches: 2. In germline, CDR1 is SNHLY, CDR2 FYNNEI. This CDR3 has 14 residues.

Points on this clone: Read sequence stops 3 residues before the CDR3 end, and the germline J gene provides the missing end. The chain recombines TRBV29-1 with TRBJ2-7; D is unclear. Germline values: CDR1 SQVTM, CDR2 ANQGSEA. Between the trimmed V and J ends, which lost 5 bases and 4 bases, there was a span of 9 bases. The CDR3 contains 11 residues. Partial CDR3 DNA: TGCAGCGTTCTGGAGCGTTACGAG. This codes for CSVLERYE. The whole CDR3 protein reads CSVLERYEQYF.

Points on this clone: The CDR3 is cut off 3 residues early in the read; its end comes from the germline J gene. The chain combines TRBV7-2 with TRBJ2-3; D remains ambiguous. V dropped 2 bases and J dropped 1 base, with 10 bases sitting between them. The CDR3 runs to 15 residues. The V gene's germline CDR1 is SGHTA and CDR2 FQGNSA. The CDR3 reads CASSLTGPGTDTQYF. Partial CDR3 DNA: TGTGCCAGCAGCTTAACTGGGCCAGGCACAGATACG.

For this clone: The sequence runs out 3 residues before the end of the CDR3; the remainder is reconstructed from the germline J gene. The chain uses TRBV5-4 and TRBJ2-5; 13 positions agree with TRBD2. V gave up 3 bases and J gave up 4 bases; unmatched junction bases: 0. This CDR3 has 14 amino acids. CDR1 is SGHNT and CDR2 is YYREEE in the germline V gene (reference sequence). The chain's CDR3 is CASSWTSGRETQYF. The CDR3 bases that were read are TGTGCCAGCAGCTGGACTAGCGGGAGAGAGACC.

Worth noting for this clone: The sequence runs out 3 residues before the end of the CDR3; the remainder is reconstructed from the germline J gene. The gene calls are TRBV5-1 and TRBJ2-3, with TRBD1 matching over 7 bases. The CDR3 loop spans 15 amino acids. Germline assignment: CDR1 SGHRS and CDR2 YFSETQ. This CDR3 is CASSQSTGSNQPQYF. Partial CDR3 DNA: TGCGCCAGCAGCCAATCGACAGGGTCCAATCAGCCG.

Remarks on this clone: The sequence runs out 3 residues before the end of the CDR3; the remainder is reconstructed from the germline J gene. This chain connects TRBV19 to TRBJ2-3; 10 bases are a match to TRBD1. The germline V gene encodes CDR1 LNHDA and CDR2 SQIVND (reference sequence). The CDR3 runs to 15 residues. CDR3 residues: CASSPGTGVWETQYF. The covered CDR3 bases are TGTGCCAGTAGTCCCGGGACAGGGGTTTGGGAGACG.

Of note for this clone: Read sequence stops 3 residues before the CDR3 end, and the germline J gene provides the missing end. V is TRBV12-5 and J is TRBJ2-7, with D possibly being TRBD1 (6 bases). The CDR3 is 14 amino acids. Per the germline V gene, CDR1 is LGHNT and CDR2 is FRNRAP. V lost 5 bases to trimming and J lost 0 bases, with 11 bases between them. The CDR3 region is CASGLRTVSYEQYF. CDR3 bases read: TGTGCTAGTGGTCTCAGGACAGTCTCCTACGAG.

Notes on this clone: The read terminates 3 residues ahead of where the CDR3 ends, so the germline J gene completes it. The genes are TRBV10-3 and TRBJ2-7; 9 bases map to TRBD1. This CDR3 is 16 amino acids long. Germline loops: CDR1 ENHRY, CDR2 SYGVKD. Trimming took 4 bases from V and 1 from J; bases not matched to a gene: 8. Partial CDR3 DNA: TGTGCCATCAGTGCCGGGACAGGGACGGAGTCCTACGAG. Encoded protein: CAISAGTGTESYE. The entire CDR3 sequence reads CAISAGTGTESYEQYF.

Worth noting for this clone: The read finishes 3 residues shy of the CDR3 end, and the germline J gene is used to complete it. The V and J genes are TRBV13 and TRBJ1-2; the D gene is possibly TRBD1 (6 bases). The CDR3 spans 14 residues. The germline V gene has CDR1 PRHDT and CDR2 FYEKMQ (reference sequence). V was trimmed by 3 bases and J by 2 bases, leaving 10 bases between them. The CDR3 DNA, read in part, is TGTGCCAGCAGCTTTCGGACAGACAACTATGGC. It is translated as CASSFRTDNYG. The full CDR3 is CASSFRTDNYGYTF.

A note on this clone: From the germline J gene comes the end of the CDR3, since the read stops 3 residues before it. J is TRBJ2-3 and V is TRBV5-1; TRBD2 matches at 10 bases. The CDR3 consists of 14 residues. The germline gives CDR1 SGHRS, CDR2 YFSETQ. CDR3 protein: CASSLRLAGVTQYF. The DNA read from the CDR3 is TGCGCCAGCAGCTTGCGGCTAGCGGGAGTGACG.

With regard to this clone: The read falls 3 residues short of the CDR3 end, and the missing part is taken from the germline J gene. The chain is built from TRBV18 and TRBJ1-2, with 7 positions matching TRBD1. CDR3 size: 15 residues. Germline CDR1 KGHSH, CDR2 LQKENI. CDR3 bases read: TGTGCCAGCTCACCACCGGCGGGCCAGGGGGGTGAC. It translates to CASSPPAGQGGD. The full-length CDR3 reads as CASSPPAGQGGDYTF.

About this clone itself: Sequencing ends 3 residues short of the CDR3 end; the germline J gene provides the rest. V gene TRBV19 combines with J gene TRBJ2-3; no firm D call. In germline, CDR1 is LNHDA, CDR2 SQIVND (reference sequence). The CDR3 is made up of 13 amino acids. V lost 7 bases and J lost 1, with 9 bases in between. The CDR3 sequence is CASMTGGTDTQYF. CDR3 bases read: TGTGCCAGTATGACGGGTGGCACAGATACG.

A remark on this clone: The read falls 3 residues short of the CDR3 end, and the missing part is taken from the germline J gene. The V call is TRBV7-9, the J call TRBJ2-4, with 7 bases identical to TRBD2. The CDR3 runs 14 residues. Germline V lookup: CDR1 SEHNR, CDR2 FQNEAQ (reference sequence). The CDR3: CASSLFGRDYGQYF. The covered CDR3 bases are TGTGCCAGCAGCCTCTTTGGGAGGGACTATGGT.

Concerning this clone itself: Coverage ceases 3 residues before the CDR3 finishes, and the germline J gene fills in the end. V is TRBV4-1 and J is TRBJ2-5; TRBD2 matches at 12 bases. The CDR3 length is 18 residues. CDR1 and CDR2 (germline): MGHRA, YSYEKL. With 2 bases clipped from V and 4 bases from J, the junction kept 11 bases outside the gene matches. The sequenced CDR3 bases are TGCGCCAGCAGCCAAACCCCTCCCCTGACTAGCGGGGGAGAGACC. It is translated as CASSQTPPLTSGGET. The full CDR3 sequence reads CASSQTPPLTSGGETQYF.

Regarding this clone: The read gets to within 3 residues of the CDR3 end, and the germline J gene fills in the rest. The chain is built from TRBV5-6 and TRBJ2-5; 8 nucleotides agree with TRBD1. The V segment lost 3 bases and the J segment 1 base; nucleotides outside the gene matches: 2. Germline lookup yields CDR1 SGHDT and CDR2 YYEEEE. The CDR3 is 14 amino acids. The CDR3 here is CASSWTGSQETQYF. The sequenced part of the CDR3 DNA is TGTGCCAGCAGCTGGACAGGGAGCCAAGAGACC.

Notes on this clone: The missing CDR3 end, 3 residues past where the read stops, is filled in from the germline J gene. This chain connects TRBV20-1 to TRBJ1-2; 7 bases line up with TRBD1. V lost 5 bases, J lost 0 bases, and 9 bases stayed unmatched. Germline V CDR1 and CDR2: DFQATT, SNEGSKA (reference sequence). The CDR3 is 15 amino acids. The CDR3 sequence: CSALGGSISNYGYTF. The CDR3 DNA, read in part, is TGCAGTGCTTTAGGGGGCAGTATCTCTAACTATGGC.

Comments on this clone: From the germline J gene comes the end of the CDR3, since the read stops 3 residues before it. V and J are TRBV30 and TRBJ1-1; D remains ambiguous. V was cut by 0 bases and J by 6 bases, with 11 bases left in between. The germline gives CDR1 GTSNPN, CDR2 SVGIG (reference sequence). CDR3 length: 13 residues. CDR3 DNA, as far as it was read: TGTGCCTGGAGTGTAAACGCCGGGGCTGAA. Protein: CAWSVNAGAE. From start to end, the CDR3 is CAWSVNAGAEAFF. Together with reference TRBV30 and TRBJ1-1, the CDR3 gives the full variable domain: SQTIHQWPATLVQPVGSPLSLECTVEGTSNPNLYWYRQAAGRGLQLLFYSVGIGQISSEVPQNLSASRPQDRQFILSSKKLLLSDSGFYLCAWSVNAGAEAFFGQGTRLTVV.

The part of the CDR3 DNA that was read is TGCGCCAGCGGGATCGGGACTAGCGGGAGGGCCGGGGAGACC. As protein: CASGIGTSGRAGET. The CDR3 reads in full as CASGIGTSGRAGETQYF. The genes are TRBV5-1 and TRBJ2-5; 16 bases are a match to TRBD2. The read finishes 3 residues shy of the CDR3 end, and the germline J gene is used to complete it. The germline gives CDR1 SGHRS, CDR2 YFSETQ. The CDR3 is made up of 17 amino acids. V was pared by 7 bases and J by 5 bases, with 11 bases of the junction left unmatched.

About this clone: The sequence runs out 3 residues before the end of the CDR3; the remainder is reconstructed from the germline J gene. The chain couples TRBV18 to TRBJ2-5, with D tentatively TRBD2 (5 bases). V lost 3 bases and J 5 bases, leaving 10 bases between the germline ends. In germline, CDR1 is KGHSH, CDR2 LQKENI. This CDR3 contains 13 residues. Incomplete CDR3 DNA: TGTGCCAGCTCACCTACGAGGGCCGAGACC. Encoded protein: CASSPTRAET. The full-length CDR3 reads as CASSPTRAETQYF.